This T cell receptor (beta chain) is drawn from a study of monozygotic twins with inflammatory bowel disease. Donors gave approximately 2.5 ml of blood apiece. Whole blood served as the source of total RNA, and no T cell sorting took place. The germline V gene encodes CDR1 SGHTA and CDR2 FQGTGA. The CDR3 contains 21 residues. TCRalpha and TCRbeta cDNA went through nested PCRs of approximately 16 and 9 cycles, two in total. Each CDR3 protein gets one entry in TCRdb, which reprocessed the 5' RACE reads and gives no DNA. The sample features roughly 140,000 distinct CDR3 sequences, with 2% to 2.5% in its top ten.

The chain links TRBV7-3 to TRBJ2-5; lacking DNA, the TRBD1 call made by TCRdb goes unchecked. The TCR comes from a human donor with ulcerative colitis or Crohn's disease, or a healthy co-twin of an affected twin (not recorded which). Sequenced input: blood. This chain's CDR3 is CASSSRGGQGQGLYKRETQYF.